Given below is one TCR beta chain in context. Its specificity is not known. The DNA is left out, because the CDR3 cannot be placed on it with certainty; the CDR3 is given as TCRdb lists it. The CDR3 spans 12 amino acids, including both terminal residues. Looked up from germline, CDR1 is SGHNT and CDR2 is YENEEA. The sample is drawn from a study of tumor and adjacent non-tumor tissue in lung cancer. Turning to the study itself: Samples averaged roughly 4 million productive TCRbeta reads each. The study, taken as a whole, reports: Shorter survival was associated with higher TCR diversity in tumors. Tumor repertoires had a smaller top 100 clone share than normal lung.

Three rounds of nested PCR, following a modified ARM-PCR protocol, produced the TCRbeta library. TCRdb passed the multiplex PCR reads through MiXCR, listing each CDR3 protein once. The sample lists approximately 75,000 distinct CDR3 sequences; around 74% were seen once. This sample's RNA came from whole unsorted tissue. Chemotherapy-naive patients with new lung cancer underwent thoracic surgery in China, August–November 2014. The sequencing sample was made of lung tumor tissue. This sequence was found in a woman aged 45-65 years with non-small cell lung cancer. The J gene is TRBJ1-2, the V gene TRBV11-3. CDR3 region: CATKIDCYGCTF.